The 9 T cell receptor beta chains listed next were all sequenced from one sample in a study of T cells in Graves' hyperthyroidism and ophthalmopathy. It was RNA transcripts that yielded the amplified TCR beta CDR3 regions. A first-round RT-PCR of the TCR CDR3 used the HTBI primer set. TCRdb ran MiXCR on the multiplex PCR reads and lists one entry per CDR3 protein. The sample gives over 300,000 distinct CDR3 sequences, about 15% of which show up once; 9.5% to 12% is in the top ten. Sequenced sample: blood. These receptors came from a woman aged 55-70 years with Graves' hyperthyroidism.

This clonotype was seen many times. The gene calls are TRBV19 and TRBJ1-1; 10 bases match TRBD1. This CDR3 is 17 amino acids long. Per the germline V gene, CDR1 is LNHDA and CDR2 is SQIVND (reference sequence). The V segment lost 5 bases and the J segment 1 base; nucleotides outside the gene matches: 10. The CDR3 reads CASSGQGVGRANTEAFF. The CDR3 DNA is TGTGCCAGTAGTGGACAGGGGGTCGGGAGGGCGAACACTGAAGCTTTCTTT.

This chain uses TRBV12-3 or TRBV12-4 with TRBJ2-7; 9 bases are a match to TRBD1. The CDR3 length is 15 residues. After removal of 2 bases from V and 3 bases from J, the junction contained 5 bases not matched to a gene. CDR3 sequence (DNA): TGTGCCAGCAGTTTAAGCGACAGGGGGAACTACGAGCAGTACTTC. Translation: CASSLSDRGNYEQYF.

This clonotype was counted many times. The chain recombines TRBV5-1 with TRBJ1-1, with D tentatively TRBD1 (6 bases). The V end was cut by 1 base, the J end by 1 base, with 11 bases between. This CDR3 comprises 15 residues. Germline lookup yields CDR1 SGHRS and CDR2 YFSETQ. Here the CDR3 DNA reads TGCGCCAGCAGCTTGTGGGGGGGCGAGAACACTGAAGCTTTCTTT. This translates into CASSLWGGENTEAFF.

This sequence joins TRBV6-5 and TRBJ1-4; 7 nucleotides match TRBD1. With V trimmed by 6 bases and J by 7 bases, 5 bases remained unmatched. CDR3 size: 13 residues. Germline V lookup: CDR1 MNHEY, CDR2 SVGAGI. CDR3 loop: CASSLQGTEKLFF. CDR3 coding DNA: TGTGCCAGCAGCTTACAGGGGACTGAAAAACTGTTTTTT.

This clonotype has only a few counts. The chain is built from TRBV19 and TRBJ2-7; TRBD1 matches at 7 bases. The CDR3 is made up of 14 amino acids. The J segment lost 7 bases and the V segment lost 0 bases, leaving 6 bases of the junction unmatched. Germline loops: CDR1 LNHDA, CDR2 SQIVND (reference sequence). The DNA for the CDR3 is TGTGCCAGTAGTATAGAGGACAGGACGGGTGAGCAGTACTTC. It yields the protein CASSIEDRTGEQYF.

The gene calls are TRBV12-3 or TRBV12-4 and TRBJ2-7, with 8 bases that match TRBD2. The J segment lost 0 bases and the V segment lost 4 bases, leaving 8 bases of the junction unmatched. The length of the CDR3 is 16 residues. CDR3 DNA: TGTGCCAGCAGTTGGGGGCTCACTAGCGGCTCCTACGAGCAGTACTTC. Protein: CASSWGLTSGSYEQYF.

This clonotype was picked up many times. A junction boundary mismatches the germline segment, possibly from a read error. V is TRBV28 and J is TRBJ2-7; 15 bases map to TRBD2. This CDR3 has 16 amino acids. Germline loops: CDR1 MDHEN, CDR2 SYDVKM. The CDR3 reads CASSSAGLAGGYGQYF. The CDR3 DNA reads TGTGCCAGCAGTTCAGCGGGACTAGCGGGAGGATACGGGCAGTACTTC. Combining the CDR3 with reference TRBV28 and TRBJ2-7 gives the whole variable domain DVKVTQSSRYLVKRTGEKVFLECVQDMDHENMFWYRQDPGLGLRLIYFSYDVKMKEKGDIPEGYSVSREKKERFSLILESASTNQTSMYLCASSSAGLAGGYGQYFGPGTRLTVT.

This clonotype was seen at least ten times. This chain's CDR3 is CASSFGTQNTEAFF. For the CDR3, the DNA is TGTGCCAGCAGCTTTGGTACCCAAAACACTGAAGCTTTCTTT. The V and J genes are TRBV5-8 and TRBJ1-1; unclear D gene. Germline CDR1 reads SGHTS; CDR2 reads YDEGEE. V lost 2 bases and J lost 2, with 10 bases in between. The CDR3 extends over 14 amino acids.

This clonotype was detected ten times or more. The chain employs TRBV20-1 and TRBJ2-4; maybe TRBD1 (5 bases). V was shortened by 3 bases and J by 5 bases, with 8 bases between the two germline ends. The V gene's germline CDR1 is DFQATT and CDR2 SNEGSKA (reference sequence). The CDR3 runs to 12 residues. The CDR3: CSARGHENIQYF. The CDR3 region has the DNA TGCAGTGCTAGGGGGCACGAAAACATTCAGTACTTC.